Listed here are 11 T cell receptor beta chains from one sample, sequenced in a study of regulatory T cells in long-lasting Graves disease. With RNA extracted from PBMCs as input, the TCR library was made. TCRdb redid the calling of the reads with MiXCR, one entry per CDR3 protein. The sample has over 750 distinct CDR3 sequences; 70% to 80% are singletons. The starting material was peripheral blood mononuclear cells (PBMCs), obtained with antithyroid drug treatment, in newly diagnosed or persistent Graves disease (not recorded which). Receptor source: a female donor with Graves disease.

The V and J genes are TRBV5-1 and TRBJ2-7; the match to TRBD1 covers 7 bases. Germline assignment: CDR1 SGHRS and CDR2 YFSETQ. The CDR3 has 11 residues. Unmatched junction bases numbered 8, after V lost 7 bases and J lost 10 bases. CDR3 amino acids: CASGKGQDQYF. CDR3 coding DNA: TGCGCCAGCGGAAAAGGACAGGATCAGTACTTC.

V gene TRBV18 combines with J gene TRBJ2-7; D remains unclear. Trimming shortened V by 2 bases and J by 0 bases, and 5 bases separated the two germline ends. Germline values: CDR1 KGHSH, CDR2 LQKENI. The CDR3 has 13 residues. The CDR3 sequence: CASSPGTSYEQYF. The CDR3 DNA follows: TGTGCCAGCTCACCAGGTACCTCCTACGAGCAGTACTTC. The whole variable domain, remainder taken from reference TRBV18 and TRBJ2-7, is NAGVMQNPRHLVRRRGQEARLRCSPMKGHSHVYWYRQLPEEGLKFMVYLQKENIIDESGMPKERFSAEFPKEGPSILRIQQVVRGDSAAYFCASSPGTSYEQYFGPGTRLTVT.

The CDR3 DNA follows: TGCGCCAGCAGCCCCGGGACGCCTACCGGGGAGCTGTTTTTT. It codes for CASSPGTPTGELFF. The gene calls are TRBV5-1 and TRBJ2-2; D might be TRBD1 or TRBD2, each matching 5 bases. The CDR3 runs 14 residues. Germline-derived CDR1 and CDR2 are SGHRS and YFSETQ. Trimming took off 4 bases at V and 5 bases at J, with 12 bases between the two ends.

The CDR3 is CASSPGNQYTDTQYF. CDR3 DNA: TGTGCCAGCAGCCCCGGGAACCAATACACAGATACGCAGTATTTT. The rearrangement joins TRBV7-2 to TRBJ2-3, with D possibly TRBD2 on 5 matching bases. V gave up 5 bases and J gave up 2 bases, with 14 bases separating them. This CDR3 is 15 amino acids long. Germline assignment: CDR1 SGHTA and CDR2 FQGNSA.

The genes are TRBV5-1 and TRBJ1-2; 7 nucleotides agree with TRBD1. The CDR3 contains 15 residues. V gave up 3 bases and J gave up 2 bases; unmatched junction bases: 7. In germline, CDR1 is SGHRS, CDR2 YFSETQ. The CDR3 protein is CASSSDGTVNYGYTF. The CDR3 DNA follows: TGCGCCAGCAGCTCGGACGGGACAGTAAACTATGGCTACACCTTC.

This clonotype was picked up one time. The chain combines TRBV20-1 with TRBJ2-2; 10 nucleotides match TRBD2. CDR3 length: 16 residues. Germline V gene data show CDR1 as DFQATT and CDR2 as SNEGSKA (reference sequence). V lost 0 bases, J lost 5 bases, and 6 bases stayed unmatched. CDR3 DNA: TGCAGTGCTAGAGATCAATTAGCGGGAGGAACCGGGGAGCTGTTTTTT. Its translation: CSARDQLAGGTGELFF.

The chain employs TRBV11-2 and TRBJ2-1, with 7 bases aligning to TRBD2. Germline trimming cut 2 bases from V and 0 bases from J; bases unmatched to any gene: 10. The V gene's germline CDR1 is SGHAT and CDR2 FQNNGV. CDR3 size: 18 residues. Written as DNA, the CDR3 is TGTGCCAGCAGCTTAACCTTCAGCGGGATCTACTCCTACAATGAGCAGTTCTTC. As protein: CASSLTFSGIYSYNEQFF. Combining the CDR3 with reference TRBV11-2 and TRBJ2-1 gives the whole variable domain EAGVAQSPRYKIIEKRQSVAFWCNPISGHATLYWYQQILGQGPKLLIQFQNNGVVDDSQLPKDRFSAERLKGVDSTLKIQPAKLEDSAVYLCASSLTFSGIYSYNEQFFGPGTRLTVL.

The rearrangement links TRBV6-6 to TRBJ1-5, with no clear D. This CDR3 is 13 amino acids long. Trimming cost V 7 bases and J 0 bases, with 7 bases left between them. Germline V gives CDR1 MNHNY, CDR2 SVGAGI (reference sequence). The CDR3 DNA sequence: TGTGCCAGCACCAGGAATAGCAATCAGCCCCAGCATTTT. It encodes CASTRNSNQPQHF.

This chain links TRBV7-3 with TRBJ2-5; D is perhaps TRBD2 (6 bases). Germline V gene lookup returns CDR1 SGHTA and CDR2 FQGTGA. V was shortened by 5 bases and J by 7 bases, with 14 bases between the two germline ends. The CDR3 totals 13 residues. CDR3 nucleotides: TGTGCCAGCAGCCCCCAGGCCGGGGGGACCCAGTACTTC. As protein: CASSPQAGGTQYF.

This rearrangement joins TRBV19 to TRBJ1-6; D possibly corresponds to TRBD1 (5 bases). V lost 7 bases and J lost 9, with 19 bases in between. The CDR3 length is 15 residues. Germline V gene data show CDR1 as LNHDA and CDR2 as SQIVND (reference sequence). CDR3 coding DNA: TGTGCCAGTAATGCCGGGGGACGGGTTAGTTCACCCCTCCACTTT. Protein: CASNAGGRVSSPLHF.

The CDR3 region is CASRLNGELFF. The CDR3 DNA sequence: TGTGCCAGCAGGTTGAACGGGGAGCTGTTTTTT. The V call is TRBV4-2, the J call TRBJ2-2; D ambiguous. The CDR3 totals 11 residues. Germline V gene sequence: CDR1 LGHNA, CDR2 YNFKEQ. Between the trimmed V and J ends, which lost 6 bases and 7 bases, there was a span of 6 bases.